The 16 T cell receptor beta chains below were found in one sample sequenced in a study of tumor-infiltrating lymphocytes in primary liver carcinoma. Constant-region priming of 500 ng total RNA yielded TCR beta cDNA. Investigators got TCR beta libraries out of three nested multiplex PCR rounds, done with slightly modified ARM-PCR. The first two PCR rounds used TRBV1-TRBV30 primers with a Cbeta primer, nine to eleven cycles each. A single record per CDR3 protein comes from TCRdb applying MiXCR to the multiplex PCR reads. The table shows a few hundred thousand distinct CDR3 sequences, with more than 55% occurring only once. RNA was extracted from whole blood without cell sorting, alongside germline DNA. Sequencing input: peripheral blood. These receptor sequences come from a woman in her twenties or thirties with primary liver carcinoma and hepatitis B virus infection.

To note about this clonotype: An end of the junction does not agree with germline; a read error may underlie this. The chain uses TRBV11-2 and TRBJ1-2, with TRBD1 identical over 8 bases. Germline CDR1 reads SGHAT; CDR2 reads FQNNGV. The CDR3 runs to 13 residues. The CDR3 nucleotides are TGTGCCAGCGGCTTGACAGGGGCCTATGGCTACTCCTTC. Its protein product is CASGLTGAYGYSF.

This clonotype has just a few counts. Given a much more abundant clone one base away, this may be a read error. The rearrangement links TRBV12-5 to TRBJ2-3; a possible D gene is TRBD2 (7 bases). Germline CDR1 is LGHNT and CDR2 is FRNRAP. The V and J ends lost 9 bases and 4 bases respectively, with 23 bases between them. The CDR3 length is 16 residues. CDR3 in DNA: TGTGCTAGCCTAGGGGGGCATACCACTAGCGCAGATACGCAGTATTTT. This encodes CASLGGHTTSADTQYF.

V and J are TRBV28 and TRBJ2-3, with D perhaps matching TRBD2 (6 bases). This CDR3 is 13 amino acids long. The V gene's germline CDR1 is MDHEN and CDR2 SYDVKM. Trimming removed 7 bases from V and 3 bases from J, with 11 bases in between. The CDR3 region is CASTRGDTDTQYF. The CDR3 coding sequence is TGTGCCAGCACCCGCGGGGATACAGATACGCAGTATTTT.

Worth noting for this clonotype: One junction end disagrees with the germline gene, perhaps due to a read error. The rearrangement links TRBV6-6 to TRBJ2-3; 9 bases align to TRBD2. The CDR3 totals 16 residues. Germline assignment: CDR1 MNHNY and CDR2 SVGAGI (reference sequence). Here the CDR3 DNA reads TGTGCCAGCAGTTCCCGAGCGGGAGGTAGCACAGATACGCAGTACTTT. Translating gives CASSSRAGGSTDTQYF.

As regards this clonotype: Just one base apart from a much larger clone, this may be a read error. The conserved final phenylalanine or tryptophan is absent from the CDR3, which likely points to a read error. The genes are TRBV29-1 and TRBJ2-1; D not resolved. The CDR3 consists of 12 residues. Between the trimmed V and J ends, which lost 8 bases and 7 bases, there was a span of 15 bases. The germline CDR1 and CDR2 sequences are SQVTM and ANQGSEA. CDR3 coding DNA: TGCAGCTCCGGATCTAGGTATAATGAGCAGTTCTCC. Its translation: CSSGSRYNEQFS.

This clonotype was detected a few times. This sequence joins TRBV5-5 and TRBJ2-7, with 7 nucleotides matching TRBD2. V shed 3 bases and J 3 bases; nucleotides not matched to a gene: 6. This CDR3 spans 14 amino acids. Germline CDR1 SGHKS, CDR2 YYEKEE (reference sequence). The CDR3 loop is CASSSGRPDYEQYF. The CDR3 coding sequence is TGTGCCAGCAGCTCCGGGAGGCCGGACTACGAGCAGTACTTC.

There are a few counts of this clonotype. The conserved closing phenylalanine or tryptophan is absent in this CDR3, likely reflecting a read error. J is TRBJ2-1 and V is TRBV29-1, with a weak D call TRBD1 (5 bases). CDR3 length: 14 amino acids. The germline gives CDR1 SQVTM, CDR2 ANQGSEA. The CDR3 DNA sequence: TGCCGCGGAGTGATCGCTTCGGACAACAATGAGCAGTTCCTC. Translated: CRGVIASDNNEQFL.

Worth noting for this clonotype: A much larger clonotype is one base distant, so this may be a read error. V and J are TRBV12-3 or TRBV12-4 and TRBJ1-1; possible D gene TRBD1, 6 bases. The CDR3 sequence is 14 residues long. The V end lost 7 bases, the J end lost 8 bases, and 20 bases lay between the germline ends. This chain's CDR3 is CASNSVTGAREAFF. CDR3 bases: TGTGCCAGCAACTCCGTGACAGGAGCTCGCGAAGCTTTCTTT.

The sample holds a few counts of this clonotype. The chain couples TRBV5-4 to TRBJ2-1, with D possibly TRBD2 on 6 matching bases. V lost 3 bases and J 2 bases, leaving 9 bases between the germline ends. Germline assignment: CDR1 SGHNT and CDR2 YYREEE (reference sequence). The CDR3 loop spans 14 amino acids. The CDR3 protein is CASSWRETYNEQFF. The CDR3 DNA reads TGTGCCAGCAGCTGGCGGGAAACCTACAATGAGCAGTTCTTC. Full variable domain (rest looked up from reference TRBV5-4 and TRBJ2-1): ETGVTQSPTHLIKTRGQQVTLRCSSQSGHNTVSWYQQALGQGPQFIFQYYREEENGRGNFPPRFSGLQFPNYSSELNVNALELDDSALYLCASSWRETYNEQFFGPGTRLTVL.

CDR3 nucleotide sequence: TGTGCCGGGAAGTTGTTGGGGGGAGAACAAAATGAGCAGTTCTTC. Amino acids: CAGKLLGGEQNEQFF. The chain links TRBV11-2 to TRBJ2-1, with D possibly being TRBD2 (6 bases). The germline V gene has CDR1 SGHAT and CDR2 FQNNGV. V was clipped by 11 bases and J by 7 bases, with 24 bases between them. The CDR3 is 15 amino acids.

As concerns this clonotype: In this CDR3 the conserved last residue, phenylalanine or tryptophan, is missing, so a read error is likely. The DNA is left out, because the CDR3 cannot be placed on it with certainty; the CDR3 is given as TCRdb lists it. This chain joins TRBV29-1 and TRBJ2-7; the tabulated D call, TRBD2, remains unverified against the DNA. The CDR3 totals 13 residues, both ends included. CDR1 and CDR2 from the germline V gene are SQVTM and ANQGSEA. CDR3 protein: CSVRPSATYEKYS.

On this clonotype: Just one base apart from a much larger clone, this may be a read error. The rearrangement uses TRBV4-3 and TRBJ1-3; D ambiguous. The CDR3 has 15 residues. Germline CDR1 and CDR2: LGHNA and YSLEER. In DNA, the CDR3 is TGCGCCAGCAGTCAAGAGCCTGGGGCTGGAAACACCATATATTTT. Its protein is CASSQEPGAGNTIYF.

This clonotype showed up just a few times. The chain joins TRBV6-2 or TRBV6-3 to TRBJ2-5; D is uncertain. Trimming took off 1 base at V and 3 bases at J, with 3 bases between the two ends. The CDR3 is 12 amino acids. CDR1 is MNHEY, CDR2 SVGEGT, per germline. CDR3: CASSYFEETQYF. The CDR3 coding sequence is TGTGCCAGCAGTTACTTCGAAGAGACCCAGTACTTC.

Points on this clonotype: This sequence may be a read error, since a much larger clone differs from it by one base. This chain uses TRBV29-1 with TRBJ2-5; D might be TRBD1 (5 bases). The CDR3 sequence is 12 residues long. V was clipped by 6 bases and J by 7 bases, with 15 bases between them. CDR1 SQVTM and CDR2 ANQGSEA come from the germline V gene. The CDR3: CSVQASWGTQYF. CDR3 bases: TGCAGCGTACAGGCTAGTTGGGGGACCCAGTACTTC. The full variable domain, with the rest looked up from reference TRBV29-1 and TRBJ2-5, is SAVISQKPSRDICQRGTSLTIQCQVDSQVTMMFWYRQQPGQSLTLIATANQGSEATYESGFVIDKFPISRPNLTFSTLTVSNMSPEDSSIYLCSVQASWGTQYFGPGTRLLVL.

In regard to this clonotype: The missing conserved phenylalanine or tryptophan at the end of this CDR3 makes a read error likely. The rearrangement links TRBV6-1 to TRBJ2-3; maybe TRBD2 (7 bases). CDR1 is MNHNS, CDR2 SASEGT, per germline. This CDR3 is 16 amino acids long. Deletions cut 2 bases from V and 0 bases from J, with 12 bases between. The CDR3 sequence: CASSELGGASTDTQYL. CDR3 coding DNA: TGTGCCAGCAGTGAATTAGGGGGGGCGAGCACAGATACGCAGTATTTA.

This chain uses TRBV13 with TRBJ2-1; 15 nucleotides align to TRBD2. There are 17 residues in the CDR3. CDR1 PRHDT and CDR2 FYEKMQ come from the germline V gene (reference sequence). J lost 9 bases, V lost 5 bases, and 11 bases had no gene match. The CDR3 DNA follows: TGTGCCAGCAGCACACGGACTAGCGGGAGGGGGTTGGGTGAGCAGTTCTTC. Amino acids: CASSTRTSGRGLGEQFF. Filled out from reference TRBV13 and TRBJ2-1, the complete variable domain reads AAGVIQSPRHLIKEKRETATLKCYPIPRHDTVYWYQQGPGQDPQFLISFYEKMQSDKGSIPDRFSAQQFSDYHSELNMSSLELGDSALYFCASSTRTSGRGLGEQFFGPGTRLTVL.